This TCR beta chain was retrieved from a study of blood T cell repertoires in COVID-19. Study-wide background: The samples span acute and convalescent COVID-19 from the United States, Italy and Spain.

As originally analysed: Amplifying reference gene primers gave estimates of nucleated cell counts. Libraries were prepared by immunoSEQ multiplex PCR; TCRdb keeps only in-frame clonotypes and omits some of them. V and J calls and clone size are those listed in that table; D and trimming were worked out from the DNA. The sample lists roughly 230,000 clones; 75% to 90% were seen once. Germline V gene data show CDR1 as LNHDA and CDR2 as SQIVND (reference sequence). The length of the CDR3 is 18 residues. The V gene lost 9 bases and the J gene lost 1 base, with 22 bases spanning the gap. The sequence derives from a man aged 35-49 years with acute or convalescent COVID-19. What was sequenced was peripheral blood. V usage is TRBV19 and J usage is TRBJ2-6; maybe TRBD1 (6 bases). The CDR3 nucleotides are TGTGCCAGCCCCCCCCTCCGGGACATCTCGTCTGGGGCCAACGTCCTGACTTTC. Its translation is CASPPLRDISSGANVLTF.